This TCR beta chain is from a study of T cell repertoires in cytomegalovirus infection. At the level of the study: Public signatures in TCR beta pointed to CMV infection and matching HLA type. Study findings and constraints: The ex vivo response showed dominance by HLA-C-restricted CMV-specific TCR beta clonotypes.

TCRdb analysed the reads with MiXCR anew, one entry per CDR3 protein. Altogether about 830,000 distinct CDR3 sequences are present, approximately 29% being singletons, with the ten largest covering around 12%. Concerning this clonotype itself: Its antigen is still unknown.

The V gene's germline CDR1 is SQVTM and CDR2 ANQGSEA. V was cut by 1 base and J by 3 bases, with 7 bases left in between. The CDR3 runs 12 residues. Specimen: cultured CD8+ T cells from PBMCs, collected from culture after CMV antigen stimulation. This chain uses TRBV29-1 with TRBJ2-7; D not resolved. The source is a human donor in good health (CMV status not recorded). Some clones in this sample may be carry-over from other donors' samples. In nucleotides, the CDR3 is TGCAGCGTTGAAGGTCTTAGCTACGAGCAGTACTTC. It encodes CSVEGLSYEQYF.